Below, 9 T cell receptor beta chains from the same sample are listed, as sequenced in a study of shared clonotypes between healthy human individuals. Measured with immunoSEQ multiplex PCR; TCRdb has only the in-frame clones, and not every one. The sample holds around 450,000 clones, 70% to 80% seen once. Sequencing was done on a sample of PBMCs. The receptors stem from a woman aged 40 to 49 in good health. Some clones in this sample may be carry-over from other donors' samples.

This sequence joins TRBV28 and TRBJ1-5; TRBD1 is a possible D gene (5 bases). Germline CDR1 and CDR2: MDHEN and SYDVKM. CDR3 size: 15 residues. Trimming cost V 6 bases and J 7 bases, with 19 bases left between them. The CDR3 nucleotides are TGTGCCAGCAGGACCTGGGGCCTACGGGGCCAGCCCCAGCATTTT. This codes for CASRTWGLRGQPQHF.

The gene calls are TRBV30 and TRBJ1-5; TRBD1 might be the D (5 bases). CDR1 and CDR2 (germline): GTSNPN, SVGIG (reference sequence). The CDR3 has 13 residues. With 1 base removed from V and 6 bases from J, the gap between germline ends came to 10 bases. CDR3 coding DNA: TGTGCCTGGAGTGCCTCCGGGGGTCAGCCCCAGCATTTT. It codes for CAWSASGGQPQHF. Combining the CDR3 with reference TRBV30 and TRBJ1-5 gives the whole variable domain SQTIHQWPATLVQPVGSPLSLECTVEGTSNPNLYWYRQAAGRGLQLLFYSVGIGQISSEVPQNLSASRPQDRQFILSSKKLLLSDSGFYLCAWSASGGQPQHFGDGTRLSIL.

The chain is built from TRBV27 and TRBJ2-7; D is perhaps TRBD1 (6 bases). The V gene's germline CDR1 is MNHEY and CDR2 SMNVEV (reference sequence). The CDR3 runs to 14 residues. V dropped 6 bases and J dropped 1 base, with 13 bases sitting between them. Here the CDR3 DNA reads TGTGCCAGCAGCCAACAGGGTTTTTCCTACGAGCAGTACTTC. Protein product: CASSQQGFSYEQYF.

The J gene is TRBJ2-5, the V gene TRBV7-2; 11 nucleotides agree with TRBD1. This CDR3 spans 14 amino acids. The germline CDR1 and CDR2 sequences are SGHTA and FQGNSA. V lost 3 bases to trimming and J lost 5 bases; unmatched junction nucleotides: 2. The DNA for the CDR3 is TGTGCCAGCAGCTTGGACAGGGGGCAGGAGACCCAGTACTTC. The encoded protein is CASSLDRGQETQYF.

This chain links TRBV2 with TRBJ2-3; a weak D match, TRBD2 (5 bases). Looked up from germline, CDR1 is SNHLY and CDR2 is FYNNEI. V dropped 7 bases and J dropped 0 bases, with 14 bases sitting between them. The CDR3 runs to 15 residues. CDR3 nucleotide sequence: TGTGCCAGCACTGTTCGGGATGCTAGCACAGATACGCAGTATTTT. This gives the protein CASTVRDASTDTQYF.

The V gene is TRBV30, the J gene TRBJ1-4, with D unresolved. Germline V lookup: CDR1 GTSNPN, CDR2 SVGIG (reference sequence). This CDR3 has 15 residues. Trimming shortened V by 0 bases and J by 6 bases, and 14 bases separated the two germline ends. The CDR3, as DNA: TGTGCCTGGAGTGTAGCCACCAGGACCGATGAAAAACTGTTTTTT. Its protein is CAWSVATRTDEKLFF.

V and J are TRBV9 and TRBJ2-7; perhaps D is TRBD1 or TRBD2 (6 bases each). V was cut by 7 bases and J by 0 bases, with 14 bases left in between. This CDR3 is 14 amino acids long. CDR1 and CDR2 from the germline V gene are SGDLS and YYNGEE. CDR3 sequence (DNA): TGTGCCAGCGCGGAGGGGGAGCCCTCCTACGAGCAGTACTTC. It translates to CASAEGEPSYEQYF.

The rearrangement uses TRBV25-1 and TRBJ2-1; no clear D. The CDR3 length is 16 residues. The germline gives CDR1 MGHDK, CDR2 SYGVNS. Trimming left V 1 base short and J 4 bases short, with 14 bases between. CDR3 sequence (DNA): TGTGCCAGCAGTGAATCCGACGGCCGATTTTACAATGAGCAGTTCTTC. Its translation: CASSESDGRFYNEQFF. Based on the CDR3 plus reference TRBV25-1 and TRBJ2-1, the full variable domain is EADIYQTPRYLVIGTGKKITLECSQTMGHDKMYWYQQDPGMELHLIHYSYGVNSTEKGDLSSESTVSRIRTEHFPLTLESARPSHTSQYLCASSESDGRFYNEQFFGPGTRLTVL.

This clone was seen just once. The chain joins TRBV15 to TRBJ2-1, with D uncertain. Trimming stripped 3 bases from V and 1 base from J, with 7 bases between. The V gene's germline CDR1 is LNHNV and CDR2 YYDKDF (reference sequence). The CDR3 totals 14 residues. DNA of the CDR3: TGTGCCACCAGCAGTATGGGTTCCTACAATGAGCAGTTCTTC. It is translated as CATSSMGSYNEQFF.